The next 26 T cell receptor beta chains were all read from a single sample in a study of technical replicates of blood from several donors. Method: immunoSEQ multiplex PCR; TCRdb's copy keeps in-frame clones and lacks some. Here the sample spans more than 65,000 clones, over 90% being singletons. The sequenced material came from T cells isolated from PBMCs. Receptor source: a human donor in good health.

The chain combines TRBV6-1 with TRBJ2-7; D is perhaps TRBD1 (5 bases). Trimming removed 4 bases from V and 5 bases from J, with 12 bases in between. This CDR3 is built from 13 residues. Germline loops: CDR1 MNHNS, CDR2 SASEGT. CDR3 in amino acids: CASSVSQGDEQYF. CDR3 bases: TGTGCCAGCAGTGTGTCGCAGGGCGACGAGCAGTACTTC.

The CDR3 loop reads CSVDNRDRGAYEQYF. CDR3 DNA: TGCAGCGTTGATAATCGGGACAGGGGAGCCTACGAGCAGTACTTC. The V call is TRBV29-1, the J call TRBJ2-7, with TRBD1 identical over 10 bases. The J segment lost 2 bases and the V segment lost 3 bases, leaving 7 bases of the junction unmatched. CDR3 length: 15 amino acids. Germline assignment: CDR1 SQVTM and CDR2 ANQGSEA.

CDR3 sequence reads: CASSQVSGDSSYNEQFF. DNA of the CDR3: TGTGCCAGCAGCCAAGTTAGCGGTGACAGCTCCTACAATGAGCAGTTCTTC. V usage is TRBV4-2 and J usage is TRBJ2-1; tentatively, D is TRBD2 (6 bases). CDR1 LGHNA and CDR2 YNFKEQ come from the germline V gene. Trimming pared 1 base from V and 0 bases from J, leaving 13 bases between. The CDR3 totals 17 residues.

This chain connects TRBV19 to TRBJ2-1; 7 positions match TRBD2. CDR3 length: 16 amino acids. V shed 4 bases and J 0 bases; nucleotides not matched to a gene: 6. Germline V gene sequence: CDR1 LNHDA, CDR2 SQIVND (reference sequence). CDR3 amino acids: CASSRRGGSSYNEQFF. The CDR3 nucleotides read TGTGCCAGTAGTAGGCGGGGCGGGAGCTCCTACAATGAGCAGTTCTTC.

The rearrangement links TRBV13 to TRBJ2-1, with D perhaps TRBD2 (6 bases). Germline assignment: CDR1 PRHDT and CDR2 FYEKMQ (reference sequence). V lost 5 bases, J lost 9 bases, and 20 bases lay in between. This CDR3 region has 15 residues. The CDR3 protein is CASSHPAQRVTEQFF. The CDR3 coding sequence is TGTGCCAGCAGCCACCCCGCCCAGCGGGTAACTGAGCAGTTCTTC.

This chain uses TRBV21-1 with TRBJ2-2; TRBD2, the table's D call, lacks a check against the DNA. TRBV21-1 is a pseudogene locus. The CDR3 covers 16 residues. DNA of the CDR3: TGTGCCAGCAGCAAGAGAGTGGAGTCGGACACCGGGGAGCTGTTTTTT. Translation: CASSKRVESDTGELFF.

The CDR3 loop reads CASSHSGLQPQHF. The CDR3 nucleotides are TGTGCCAGCAGCCATTCAGGGCTTCAGCCCCAGCATTTT. The V and J genes are TRBV11-2 and TRBJ1-5; the D gene is possibly TRBD1 (5 bases). Trimming took off 5 bases at V and 6 bases at J, with 11 bases between the two ends. The CDR3 is 13 amino acids. Germline CDR1 is SGHAT and CDR2 is FQNNGV.

The rearrangement joins TRBV2 to TRBJ2-5; 7 bases line up with TRBD1. Germline-derived CDR1 and CDR2 are SNHLY and FYNNEI. Losses at the gene ends were 2 bases for V and 0 bases for J; bases not matched to a gene: 3. The CDR3 runs 15 residues. In DNA form, the CDR3 reads TGTGCCAGCAGTGAACTACAGGGGTACCAAGAGACCCAGTACTTC. The encoded protein is CASSELQGYQETQYF.

J is TRBJ1-2 and V is TRBV6-5; D is possibly TRBD1 (5 bases). Germline CDR1 MNHEY, CDR2 SVGAGI. The germline V and J ends were trimmed by 5 bases and 8 bases, with 15 bases remaining between them. This CDR3 has 13 residues. The DNA for the CDR3 is TGTGCCAGCAGTCTTTTGGGGGGAGAAGGCTACACCTTC. This gives the protein CASSLLGGEGYTF.

CDR3 bases: TGTGCCAGCAGTTACGCAATGCAGGGGATTAGTCAGCCCCAGCATTTT. Its protein product is CASSYAMQGISQPQHF. The rearrangement joins TRBV6-6 to TRBJ1-5, with a weak D call TRBD1 (6 bases). Germline CDR1 is MNHNY and CDR2 is SVGAGI (reference sequence). The CDR3 runs 16 residues. Trimming pared 2 bases from V and 6 bases from J, leaving 17 bases between.

V and J are TRBV6-1 and TRBJ1-5; D call uncertain. The CDR3 has 13 amino acids. Germline CDR1 MNHNS, CDR2 SASEGT. V lost 3 bases, J lost 7 bases, and 10 bases lay in between. CDR3 coding DNA: TGTGCCAGCAGTGATACCACTTTCCAGCCCCAGCATTTT. It specifies CASSDTTFQPQHF.

The chain joins TRBV29-1 to TRBJ1-2; TRBD1 is a possible D gene (5 bases). The V end was cut by 4 bases, the J end by 4 bases, with 16 bases between. This CDR3 comprises 14 residues. Germline V CDR1 and CDR2: SQVTM, ANQGSEA. CDR3 nucleotide sequence: TGCAGCGTTGTCCCAACGGGACTTAGCTATGGCTACACCTTC. Residues: CSVVPTGLSYGYTF.

This CDR3 reads CASSLLAGSTDTQYF. The CDR3 DNA reads TGTGCCAGCAGCCTCCTAGCGGGGAGCACAGATACGCAGTATTTT. This chain links TRBV7-2 with TRBJ2-3, with 9 bases identical to TRBD2. CDR3 length: 15 residues. With V trimmed by 5 bases and J by 0 bases, 3 bases remained unmatched. From germline, CDR1 is SGHTA and CDR2 FQGNSA.

The chain is built from TRBV14 and TRBJ2-3; 7 bases map to TRBD2. This CDR3 region has 15 residues. The ends lost 4 bases at V and 2 bases at J; junction bases unmatched: 6. CDR1 and CDR2 (germline): SGHDN, FVKESK. The CDR3: CASSRLAGFTDTQYF. CDR3 DNA sequence: TGTGCCAGCAGCCGATTAGCGGGCTTCACAGATACGCAGTATTTT.

The V call is TRBV13, the J call TRBJ1-2; D uncertain. The V end was cut by 4 bases, the J end by 2 bases, with 5 bases between. Looked up from germline, CDR1 is PRHDT and CDR2 is FYEKMQ (reference sequence). The CDR3 contains 12 residues. Here the CDR3 DNA reads TGTGCCAGCAGCTCCAGAAACTATGGCTACACCTTC. Protein sequence: CASSSRNYGYTF.

The chain has TRBV18 and TRBJ1-4; D remains unclear. CDR1 and CDR2 (germline): KGHSH, LQKENI. Trimming cost V 3 bases and J 6 bases, with 11 bases left between them. The CDR3 extends over 14 amino acids. The CDR3 nucleotides read TGTGCCAGCTCACCCGGCGGGGTTGATGAAAAACTGTTTTTT. Protein: CASSPGGVDEKLFF.

This chain connects TRBV9 to TRBJ2-1, with D uncertain. Germline assignment: CDR1 SGDLS and CDR2 YYNGEE. V was clipped by 3 bases and J by 2 bases, with 9 bases between them. This CDR3 is built from 14 residues. The CDR3: CASSGASAYNEQFF. The CDR3 coding sequence is TGTGCCAGCAGCGGGGCGAGTGCCTACAATGAGCAGTTCTTC.

This chain connects TRBV13 to TRBJ2-1; the D gene is possibly TRBD1 (5 bases). The CDR3 is made up of 14 amino acids. Germline CDR1 reads PRHDT; CDR2 reads FYEKMQ (reference sequence). Trimming stripped 5 bases from V and 7 bases from J, with 15 bases between. CDR3 sequence: CASSLRVKGNEQFF. CDR3 sequence (DNA): TGTGCCAGCAGCCTAAGGGTTAAGGGGAATGAGCAGTTCTTC.

This clone was detected only once. J is TRBJ2-7 and V is TRBV29-1, with TRBD2 identical over 10 bases. Germline V lookup: CDR1 SQVTM, CDR2 ANQGSEA. CDR3 length equals 13 residues. After removal of 6 bases from V and 1 base from J, the junction contained 3 bases not matched to a gene. The CDR3: CSVAGGPSYEQYF. The CDR3, as DNA: TGCAGCGTAGCGGGAGGGCCGTCCTACGAGCAGTACTTC.

The J gene is TRBJ1-1, the V gene TRBV7-3, with 8 bases that match TRBD1. The length of the CDR3 is 13 residues. The V gene end was trimmed by 5 bases and the J gene end by 7 bases; junction bases not matched to a gene: 6. In germline, CDR1 is SGHTA, CDR2 FQGTGA. CDR3 amino acids: CASSLQGASEAFF. The CDR3, as DNA: TGTGCCAGCAGCCTGCAGGGGGCTAGTGAAGCTTTCTTT.

The J gene is TRBJ1-1, the V gene TRBV2; 11 bases map to TRBD1. The germline gives CDR1 SNHLY, CDR2 FYNNEI. CDR3 size: 15 residues. V was pared by 6 bases and J by 5 bases, with 8 bases of the junction left unmatched. The DNA for the CDR3 is TGTGCCAGCAGAGACGGACAGGGGGCTAAAACTGAAGCTTTCTTT. This translates into CASRDGQGAKTEAFF. The full variable domain, rest sourced from reference TRBV2 and TRBJ1-1, is EPEVTQTPSHQVTQMGQEVILRCVPISNHLYFYWYRQILGQKVEFLVSFYNNEISEKSEIFDDQFSVERPDGSNFTLKIRSTKLEDSAMYFCASRDGQGAKTEAFFGQGTRLTVV.

The chain has TRBV4-3 and TRBJ2-3; D may be TRBD1 (6 bases). V was cut by 4 bases and J by 2 bases, with 16 bases left in between. From germline, CDR1 is LGHNA and CDR2 YSLEER. The CDR3 is 16 residues long. CDR3 DNA sequence: TGCGCCAGCAGCCCCGCCCGCACAGGGACCACAGATACGCAGTATTTT. Amino acids: CASSPARTGTTDTQYF.

The V gene is TRBV4-3, the J gene TRBJ2-1; 9 nucleotides match TRBD2. Trimming cost V 1 base and J 9 bases; bases outside gene matches: 10. Germline V CDR1 and CDR2: LGHNA, YSLEER. CDR3 size: 16 residues. The CDR3 is CASSQVVSSGKGEQFF. DNA for the CDR3: TGCGCCAGCAGCCAAGTGGTTTCTAGCGGGAAGGGTGAGCAGTTCTTC.

The chain is built from TRBV30 and TRBJ2-6; unclear D gene. V gave up 3 bases and J gave up 0 bases, with 9 bases separating them. This CDR3 comprises 15 residues. Looked up from germline, CDR1 is GTSNPN and CDR2 is SVGIG (reference sequence). The CDR3 protein is CAWSRLVSGANVLTF. Written as DNA, the CDR3 is TGTGCCTGGAGCAGACTTGTCTCTGGGGCCAACGTCCTGACTTTC.

The rearrangement joins TRBV28 to TRBJ1-2, with 10 positions matching TRBD1. The germline CDR1 and CDR2 sequences are MDHEN and SYDVKM. This CDR3 is built from 13 residues. Losses at the gene ends were 7 bases for V and 7 bases for J; bases not matched to a gene: 6. The CDR3 spells CASKTGGEIGYTF. The CDR3 DNA is TGTGCCAGCAAGACAGGGGGCGAGATTGGCTACACCTTC.

The chain recombines TRBV30 with TRBJ2-7, with a possible D match to TRBD2 (5 bases). CDR3 length: 14 residues. V lost 0 bases to trimming and J lost 7 bases, with 16 bases between them. Germline CDR1 reads GTSNPN; CDR2 reads SVGIG (reference sequence). This chain's CDR3 is CAWSVRLAVIEQYF. The CDR3 coding sequence is TGTGCCTGGAGTGTACGGCTAGCTGTCATAGAGCAGTACTTC.